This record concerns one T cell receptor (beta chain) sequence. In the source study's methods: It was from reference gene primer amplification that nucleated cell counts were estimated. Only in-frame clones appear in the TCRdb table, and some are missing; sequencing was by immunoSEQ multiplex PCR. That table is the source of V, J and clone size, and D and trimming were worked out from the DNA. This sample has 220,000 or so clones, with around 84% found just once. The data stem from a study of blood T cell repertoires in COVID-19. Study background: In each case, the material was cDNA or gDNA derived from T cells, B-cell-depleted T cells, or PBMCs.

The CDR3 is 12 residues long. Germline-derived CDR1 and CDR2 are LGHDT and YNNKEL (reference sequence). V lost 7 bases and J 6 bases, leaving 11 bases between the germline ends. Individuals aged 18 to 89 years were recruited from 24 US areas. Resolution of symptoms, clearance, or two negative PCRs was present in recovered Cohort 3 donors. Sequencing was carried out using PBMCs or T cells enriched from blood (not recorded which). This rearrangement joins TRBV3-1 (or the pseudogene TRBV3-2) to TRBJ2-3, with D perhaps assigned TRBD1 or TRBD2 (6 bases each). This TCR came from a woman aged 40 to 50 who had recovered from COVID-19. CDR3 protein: CASNQGRDTQYF. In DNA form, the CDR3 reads TGTGCCAGCAACCAGGGGAGGGATACGCAGTATTTT.